This paragraph reports one TCR beta chain. Clones were sequenced by immunoSEQ multiplex PCR, and TCRdb holds only the in-frame ones, with some missing. Of about 98,000 clones in the sample, 70% to 90% are singletons; the top ten hold 4% to 5.5%. The data originate from a study of blood T cell repertoires in COVID-19. What was sequenced was peripheral blood. This receptor was taken from a man in his sixties or seventies with acute or convalescent COVID-19.

CDR3 loop: CATSTRTGGFSDEQYF. CDR3 sequence (DNA): TGTGCCACCTCCACGAGGACAGGGGGGTTCTCGGACGAGCAGTACTTC. The chain uses TRBV19 and TRBJ2-7, with 10 bases identical to TRBD1. Germline values: CDR1 LNHDA, CDR2 SQIVND (reference sequence). Trimming at V came to 10 bases and at J to 5 bases, leaving 17 bases not matched to a gene. This CDR3 is built from 16 residues.